This TCR beta chain was captured by sequencing in a study of STAT3 mutations in large granular lymphocyte leukemia. Study findings and constraints: Clonal expansion was inferred from samples taken at other timepoints. Some patients had persisting codominant clonotypes that could mask small clones. Every T-cell large granular lymphocyte leukemia patient had at least one immunodominant TCR beta clonotype.

V lost 1 base and J lost 6, with 14 bases in between. This CDR3 region has 14 residues. Per germline, CDR1 SGHRS and CDR2 YFSETQ. As to this clone: The antigen is unknown.

The assay was immunoSEQ multiplex PCR, and TCRdb's table has in-frame clones only and misses some. The table lists 30,000 to 45,000 clones, roughly 90% of them singletons. This clonotype originated in a human donor with T large granular lymphocyte leukemia. Some clones in this sample may be carry-over from other donors' samples. Sample: PBMCs. The chain carries TRBV5-1 and TRBJ2-7; perhaps TRBD2 as D (6 bases). CDR3 sequence reads: CASSLLAAGLEQYF. The CDR3 DNA is TGCGCCAGCAGCTTGCTCGCGGCGGGGCTCGAGCAGTACTTC.